The 2 T cell receptor beta chains below were found in one sample sequenced in a study of CD8 T cells in Susac syndrome. RNA, at roughly 0.45 to 1 ug, was reverse transcribed with random hexamers. TCRdb analysed the immunoSEQ multiplex PCR reads with MiXCR anew, one entry per CDR3 protein. Of under 200,000 distinct CDR3 sequences in the sample, 75% to 95% are singletons; the top ten hold about 0.1%. Sequenced: CD4+ T cells from PBMCs. These receptors originate from a human donor with Susac syndrome.

In this sample, this clonotype turned up once. The chain combines TRBV9 with TRBJ1-4, with 10 bases aligning to TRBD1. V lost 3 bases and J lost 3; bases outside the gene matches: 8. This CDR3 has 17 amino acids. Per the germline V gene, CDR1 is SGDLS and CDR2 is YYNGEE. CDR3 nucleotides: TGTGCCAGCAGCGGAGGGACAGGGGCCCCCGCTAATGAAAAACTGTTTTTT. This codes for CASSGGTGAPANEKLFF.

This clonotype has only one observation. V usage is TRBV2 and J usage is TRBJ2-5; tentatively, D is TRBD2 (5 bases). Trimming left V 10 bases short and J 2 bases short, with 14 bases between. The CDR3 sequence is 13 residues long. Germline-derived CDR1 and CDR2 are SNHLY and FYNNEI. CDR3 protein: CATGLGVQETQYF. For the CDR3, the DNA is TGTGCCACCGGACTGGGAGTACAAGAGACCCAGTACTTC.